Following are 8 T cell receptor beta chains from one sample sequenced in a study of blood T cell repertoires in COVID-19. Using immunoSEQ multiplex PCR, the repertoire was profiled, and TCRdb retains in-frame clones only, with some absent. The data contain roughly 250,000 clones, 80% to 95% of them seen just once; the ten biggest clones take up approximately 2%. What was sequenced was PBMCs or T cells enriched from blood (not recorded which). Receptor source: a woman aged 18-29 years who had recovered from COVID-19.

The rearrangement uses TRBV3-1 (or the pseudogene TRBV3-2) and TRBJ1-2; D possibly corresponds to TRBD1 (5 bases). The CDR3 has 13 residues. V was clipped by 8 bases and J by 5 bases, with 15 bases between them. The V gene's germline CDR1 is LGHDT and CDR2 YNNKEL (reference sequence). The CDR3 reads CASFQGSPYGYTF. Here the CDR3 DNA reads TGTGCCAGCTTTCAGGGCAGTCCTTATGGCTACACCTTC.

CDR3 coding DNA: TGTGCCAGCAGCGACGCGGGCATTAATGAAAAACTGTTTTTT. Its translation is CASSDAGINEKLFF. V gene TRBV5-6 combines with J gene TRBJ1-4; D gene uncertain. Trimming pared 4 bases from V and 4 bases from J, leaving 11 bases between. Germline V gene sequence: CDR1 SGHDT, CDR2 YYEEEE. The CDR3 contains 14 residues. Full variable domain (missing parts from reference TRBV5-6 and TRBJ1-4): DAGVTQSPTHLIKTRGQQVTLRCSPKSGHDTVSWYQQALGQGPQFIFQYYEEEERQRGNFPDRFSGHQFPNYSSELNVNALLLGDSALYLCASSDAGINEKLFFGSGTQLSVL.

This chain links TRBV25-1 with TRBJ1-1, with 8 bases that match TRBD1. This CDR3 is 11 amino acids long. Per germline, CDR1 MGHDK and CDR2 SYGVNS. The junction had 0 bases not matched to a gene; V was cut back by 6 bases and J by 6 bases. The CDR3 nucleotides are TGTGCCAGCAGACAGGGGGCTGAAGCTTTCTTT. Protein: CASRQGAEAFF.

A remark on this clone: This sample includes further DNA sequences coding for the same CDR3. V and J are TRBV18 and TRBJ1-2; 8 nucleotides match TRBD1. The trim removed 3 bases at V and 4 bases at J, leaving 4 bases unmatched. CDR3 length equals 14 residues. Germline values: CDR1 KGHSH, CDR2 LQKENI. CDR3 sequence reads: CASSPGQGPYGYTF. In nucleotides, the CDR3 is TGTGCCAGCTCACCCGGACAGGGACCCTATGGCTACACCTTC.

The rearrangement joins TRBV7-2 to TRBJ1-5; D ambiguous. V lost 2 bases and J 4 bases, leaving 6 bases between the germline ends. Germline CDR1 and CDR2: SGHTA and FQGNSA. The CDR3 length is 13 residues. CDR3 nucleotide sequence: TGTGCCAGCAGCTTATCGACTAATCAGCCCCAGCATTTT. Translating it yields CASSLSTNQPQHF.

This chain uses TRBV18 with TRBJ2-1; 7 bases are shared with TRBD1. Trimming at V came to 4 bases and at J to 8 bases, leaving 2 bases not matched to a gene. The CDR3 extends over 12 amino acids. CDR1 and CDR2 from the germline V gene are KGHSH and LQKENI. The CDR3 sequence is CASSQGADEQFF. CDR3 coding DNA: TGTGCCAGCTCACAGGGGGCCGATGAGCAGTTCTTC. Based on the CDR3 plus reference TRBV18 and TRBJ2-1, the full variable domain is NAGVMQNPRHLVRRRGQEARLRCSPMKGHSHVYWYRQLPEEGLKFMVYLQKENIIDESGMPKERFSAEFPKEGPSILRIQQVVRGDSAAYFCASSQGADEQFFGPGTRLTVL.

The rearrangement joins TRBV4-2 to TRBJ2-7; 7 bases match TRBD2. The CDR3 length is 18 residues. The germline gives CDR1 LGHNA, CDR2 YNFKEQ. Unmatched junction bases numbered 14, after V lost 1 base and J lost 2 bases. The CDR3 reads CASSQVAPSSGLTYEQYF. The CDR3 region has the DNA TGTGCCAGCAGCCAAGTGGCCCCCTCTAGCGGACTAACCTACGAGCAGTACTTC.

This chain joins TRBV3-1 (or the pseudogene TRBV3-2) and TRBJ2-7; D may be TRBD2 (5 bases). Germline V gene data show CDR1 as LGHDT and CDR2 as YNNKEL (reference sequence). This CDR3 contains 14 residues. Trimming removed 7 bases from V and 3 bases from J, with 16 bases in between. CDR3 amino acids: CASTLSGSNYEQYF. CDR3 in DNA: TGTGCCAGCACTCTAAGCGGAAGTAACTACGAGCAGTACTTC.